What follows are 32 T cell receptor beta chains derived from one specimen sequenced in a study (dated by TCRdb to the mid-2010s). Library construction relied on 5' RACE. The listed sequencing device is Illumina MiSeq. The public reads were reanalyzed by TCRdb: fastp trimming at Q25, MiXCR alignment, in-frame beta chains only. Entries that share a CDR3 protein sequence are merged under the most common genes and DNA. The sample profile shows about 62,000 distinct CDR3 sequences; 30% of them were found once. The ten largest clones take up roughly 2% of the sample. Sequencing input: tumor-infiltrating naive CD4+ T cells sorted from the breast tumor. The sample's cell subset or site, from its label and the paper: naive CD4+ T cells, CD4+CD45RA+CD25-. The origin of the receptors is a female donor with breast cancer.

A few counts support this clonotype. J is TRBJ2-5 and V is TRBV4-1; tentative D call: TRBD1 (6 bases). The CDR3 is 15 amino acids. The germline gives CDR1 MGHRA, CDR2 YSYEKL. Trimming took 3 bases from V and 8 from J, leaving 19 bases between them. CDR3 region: CASSHDLGGGRTQYF. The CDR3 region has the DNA TGCGCCAGCAGCCACGACCTGGGTGGGGGCCGAACCCAGTACTTC.

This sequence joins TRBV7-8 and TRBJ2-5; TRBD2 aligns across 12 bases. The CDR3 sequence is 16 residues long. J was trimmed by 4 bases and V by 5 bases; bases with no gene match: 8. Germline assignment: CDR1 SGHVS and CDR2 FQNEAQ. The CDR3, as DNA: TGTGCCAGCAGCGCACGACTAGCGGGAGTGGGAGAGACCCAGTACTTC. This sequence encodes CASSARLAGVGETQYF.

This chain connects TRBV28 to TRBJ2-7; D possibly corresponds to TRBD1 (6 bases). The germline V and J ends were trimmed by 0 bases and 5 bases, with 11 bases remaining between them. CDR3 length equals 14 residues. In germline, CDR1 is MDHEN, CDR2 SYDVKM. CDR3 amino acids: CASSLWQGTDEQYF. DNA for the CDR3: TGTGCCAGCAGTTTATGGCAGGGGACCGACGAGCAGTACTTC.

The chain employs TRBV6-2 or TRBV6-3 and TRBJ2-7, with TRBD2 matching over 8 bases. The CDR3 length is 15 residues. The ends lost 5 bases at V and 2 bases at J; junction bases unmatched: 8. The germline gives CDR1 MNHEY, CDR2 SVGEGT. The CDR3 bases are TGTGCCAGCAGTCCAAGACTAGCGCATCCCTACGAGCAGTACTTC. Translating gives CASSPRLAHPYEQYF.

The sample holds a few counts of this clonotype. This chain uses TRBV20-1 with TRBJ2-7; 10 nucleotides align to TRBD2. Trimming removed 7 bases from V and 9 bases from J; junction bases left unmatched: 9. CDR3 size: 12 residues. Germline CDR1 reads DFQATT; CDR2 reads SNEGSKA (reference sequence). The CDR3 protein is CSGGLAGVRQYF. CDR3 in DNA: TGCAGTGGAGGGCTAGCGGGAGTTCGGCAGTACTTC.

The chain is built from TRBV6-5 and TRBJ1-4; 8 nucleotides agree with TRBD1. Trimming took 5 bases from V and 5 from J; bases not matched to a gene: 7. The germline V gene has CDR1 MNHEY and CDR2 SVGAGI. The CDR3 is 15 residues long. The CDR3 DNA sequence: TGTGCCAGCAGTCAAAGACGGGACAGGAATGAAAAACTGTTTTTT. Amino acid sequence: CASSQRRDRNEKLFF.

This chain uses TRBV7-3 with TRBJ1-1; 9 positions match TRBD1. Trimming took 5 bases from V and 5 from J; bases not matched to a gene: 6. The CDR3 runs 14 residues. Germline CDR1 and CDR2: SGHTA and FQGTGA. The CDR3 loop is CASSPGQGVTEAFF. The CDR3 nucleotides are TGTGCCAGCAGCCCGGGACAGGGTGTAACTGAAGCTTTCTTT.

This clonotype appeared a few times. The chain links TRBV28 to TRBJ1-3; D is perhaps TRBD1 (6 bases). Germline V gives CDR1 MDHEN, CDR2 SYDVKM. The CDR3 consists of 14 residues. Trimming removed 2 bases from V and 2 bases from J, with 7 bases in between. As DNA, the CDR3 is TGTGCCAGCAGTTTAGCAGGGGCTGGAAACACCATATATTTT. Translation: CASSLAGAGNTIYF.

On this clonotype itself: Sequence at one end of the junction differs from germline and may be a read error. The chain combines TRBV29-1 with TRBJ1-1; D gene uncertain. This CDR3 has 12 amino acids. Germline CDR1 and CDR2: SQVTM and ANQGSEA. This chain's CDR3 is CSVDDAGTEAFF. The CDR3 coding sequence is TGCAGCGTTGATGATGCCGGCACTGAAGCTTTCTTC.

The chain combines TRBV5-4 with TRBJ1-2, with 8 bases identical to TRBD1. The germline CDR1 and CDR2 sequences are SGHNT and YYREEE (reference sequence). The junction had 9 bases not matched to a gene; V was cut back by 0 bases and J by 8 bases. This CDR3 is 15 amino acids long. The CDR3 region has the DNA TGTGCCAGCAGCTTGGCTCAGGGGGCAGGATGGGGCTACACCTTC. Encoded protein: CASSLAQGAGWGYTF.

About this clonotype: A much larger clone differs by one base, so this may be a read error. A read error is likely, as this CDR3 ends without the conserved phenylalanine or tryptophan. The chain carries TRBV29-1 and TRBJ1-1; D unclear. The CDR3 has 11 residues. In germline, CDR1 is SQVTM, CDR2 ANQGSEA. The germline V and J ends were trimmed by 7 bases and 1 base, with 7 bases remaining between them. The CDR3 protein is CSGNTNTEAFS. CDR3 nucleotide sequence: TGCAGCGGAAACACGAACACTGAAGCTTTCTCT.

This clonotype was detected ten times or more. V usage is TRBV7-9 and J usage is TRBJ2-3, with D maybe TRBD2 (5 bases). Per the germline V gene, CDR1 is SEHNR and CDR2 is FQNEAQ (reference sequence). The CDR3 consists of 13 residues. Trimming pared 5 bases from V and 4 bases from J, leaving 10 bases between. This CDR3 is CASSLDGADTQYF. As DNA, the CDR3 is TGTGCCAGCAGCCTGGACGGGGCAGATACGCAGTATTTT.

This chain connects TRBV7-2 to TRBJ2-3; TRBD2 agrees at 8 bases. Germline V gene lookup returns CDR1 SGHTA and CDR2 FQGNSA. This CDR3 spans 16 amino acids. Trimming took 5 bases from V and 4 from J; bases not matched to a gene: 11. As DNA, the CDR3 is TGTGCCAGCAGCCCGGGGATACGGGAGGGGGCAGATACGCAGTATTTT. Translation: CASSPGIREGADTQYF.

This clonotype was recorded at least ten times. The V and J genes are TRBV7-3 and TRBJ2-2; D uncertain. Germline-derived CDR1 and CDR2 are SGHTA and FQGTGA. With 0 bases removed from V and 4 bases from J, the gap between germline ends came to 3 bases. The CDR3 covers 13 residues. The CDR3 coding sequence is TGTGCCAGCAGCTTAACTGGCACCGGGGAGCTGTTTTTT. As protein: CASSLTGTGELFF. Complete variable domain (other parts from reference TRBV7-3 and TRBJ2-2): GAGVSQTPSNKVTEKGKYVELRCDPISGHTALYWYRQSLGQGPEFLIYFQGTGAADDSGLPNDRFFAVRPEGSVSTLKIQRTERGDSAVYLCASSLTGTGELFFGEGSRLTVL.

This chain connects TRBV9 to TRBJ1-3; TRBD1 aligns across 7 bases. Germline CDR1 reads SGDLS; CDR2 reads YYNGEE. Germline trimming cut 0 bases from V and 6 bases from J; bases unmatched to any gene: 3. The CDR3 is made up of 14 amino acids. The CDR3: CASSVDRGENTIYF. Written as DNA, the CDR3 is TGTGCCAGCAGCGTAGACAGGGGCGAAAACACCATATATTTT.

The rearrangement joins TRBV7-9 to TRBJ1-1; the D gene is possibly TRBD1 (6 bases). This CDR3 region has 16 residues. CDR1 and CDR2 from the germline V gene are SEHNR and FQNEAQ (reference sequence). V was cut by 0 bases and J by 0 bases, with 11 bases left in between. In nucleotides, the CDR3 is TGTGCCAGCAGCTTAGCGGGGGCGGGGGTGAACACTGAAGCTTTCTTT. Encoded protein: CASSLAGAGVNTEAFF.

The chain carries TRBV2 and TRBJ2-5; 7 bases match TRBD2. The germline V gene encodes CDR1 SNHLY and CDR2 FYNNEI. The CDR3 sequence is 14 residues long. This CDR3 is CTGTREGGGQTQYF. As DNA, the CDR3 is TGTACCGGCACGAGGGAGGGCGGGGGTCAGACCCAGTACTTC.

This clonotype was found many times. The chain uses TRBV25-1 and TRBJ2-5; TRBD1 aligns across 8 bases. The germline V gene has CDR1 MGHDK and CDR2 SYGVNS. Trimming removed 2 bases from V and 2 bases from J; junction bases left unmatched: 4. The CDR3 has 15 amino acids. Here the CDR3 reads CASSEPHRGQETQYF. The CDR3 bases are TGTGCCAGCAGTGAACCACACAGGGGGCAAGAGACCCAGTACTTC.

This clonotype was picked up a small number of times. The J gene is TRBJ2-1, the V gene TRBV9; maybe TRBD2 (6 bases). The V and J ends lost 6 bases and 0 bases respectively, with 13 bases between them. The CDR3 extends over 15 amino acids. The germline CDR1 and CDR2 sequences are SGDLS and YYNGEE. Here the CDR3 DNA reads TGTGCCAGCACCCCCCGGGACTTCTCCTACAATGAGCAGTTCTTC. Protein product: CASTPRDFSYNEQFF.

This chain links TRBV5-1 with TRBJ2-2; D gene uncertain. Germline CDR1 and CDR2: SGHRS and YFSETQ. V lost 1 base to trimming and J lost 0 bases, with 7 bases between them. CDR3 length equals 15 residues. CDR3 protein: CASSLRPSNTGELFF. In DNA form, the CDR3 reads TGCGCCAGCAGCTTGCGACCGTCGAACACCGGGGAGCTGTTTTTT.

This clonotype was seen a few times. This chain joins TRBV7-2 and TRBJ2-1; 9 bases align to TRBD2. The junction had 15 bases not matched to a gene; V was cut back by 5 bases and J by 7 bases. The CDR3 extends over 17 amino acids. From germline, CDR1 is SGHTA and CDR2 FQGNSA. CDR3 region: CASSRGRGGTIRNEQFF. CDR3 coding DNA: TGTGCCAGCAGCCGCGGGAGGGGCGGGACGATTCGGAATGAGCAGTTCTTC.

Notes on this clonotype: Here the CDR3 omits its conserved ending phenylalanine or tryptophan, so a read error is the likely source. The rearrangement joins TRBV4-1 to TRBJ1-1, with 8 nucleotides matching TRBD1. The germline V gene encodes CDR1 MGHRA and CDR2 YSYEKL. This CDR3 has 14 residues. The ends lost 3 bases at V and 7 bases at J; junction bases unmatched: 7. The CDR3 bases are TGCGCCAGCAGCCAGAGGACAGGGATGGTTGAAGCTTTCCTT. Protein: CASSQRTGMVEAFL.

The chain's CDR3 is CSPKGLAGGFLEQYF. The CDR3 bases are TGCAGTCCGAAGGGACTAGCGGGGGGCTTCTTGGAGCAGTACTTC. The gene calls are TRBV20-1 and TRBJ2-7, with TRBD2 matching over 15 bases. The CDR3 runs to 15 residues. Looked up from germline, CDR1 is DFQATT and CDR2 is SNEGSKA (reference sequence). Germline trimming cut 8 bases from V and 7 bases from J; bases unmatched to any gene: 12.

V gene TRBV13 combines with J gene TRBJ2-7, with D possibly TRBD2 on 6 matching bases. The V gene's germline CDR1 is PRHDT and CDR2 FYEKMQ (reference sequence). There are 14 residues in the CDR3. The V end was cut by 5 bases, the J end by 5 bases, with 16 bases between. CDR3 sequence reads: CASSPWTNLNEQYF. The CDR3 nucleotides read TGTGCCAGCAGCCCATGGACTAATCTGAACGAGCAGTACTTC.

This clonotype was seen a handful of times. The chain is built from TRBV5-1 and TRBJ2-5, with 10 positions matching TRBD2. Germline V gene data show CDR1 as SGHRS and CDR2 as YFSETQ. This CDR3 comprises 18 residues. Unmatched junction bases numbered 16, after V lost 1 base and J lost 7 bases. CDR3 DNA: TGCGCCAGCAGCTTGAACGCGGTACCTAGCGGGAGATCGGGGACCCAGTACTTC. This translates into CASSLNAVPSGRSGTQYF.

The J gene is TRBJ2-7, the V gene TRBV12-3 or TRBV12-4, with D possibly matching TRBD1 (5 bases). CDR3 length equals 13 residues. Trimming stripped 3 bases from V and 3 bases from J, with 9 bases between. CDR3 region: CASSFGRDYEQYF. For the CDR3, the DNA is TGTGCCAGCAGTTTTGGCAGGGACTACGAGCAGTACTTC.

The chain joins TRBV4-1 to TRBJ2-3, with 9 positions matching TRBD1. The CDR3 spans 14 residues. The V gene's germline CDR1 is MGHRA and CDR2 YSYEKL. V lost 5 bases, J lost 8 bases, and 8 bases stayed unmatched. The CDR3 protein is CASSGDRGVGTQYF. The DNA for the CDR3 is TGCGCCAGCAGCGGAGACAGGGGGGTGGGTACGCAGTATTTT.

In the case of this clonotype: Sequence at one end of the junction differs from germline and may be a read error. The chain's CDR3 is CAGSIRGSGSYEQYF. The CDR3 DNA follows: TGTGCCGGCAGCATAAGGGGTAGCGGGTCTTACGAGCAGTACTTC. The chain recombines TRBV7-2 with TRBJ2-7; 7 nucleotides align to TRBD2. This CDR3 spans 15 amino acids. The germline V gene has CDR1 SGHTA and CDR2 FQGNSA.

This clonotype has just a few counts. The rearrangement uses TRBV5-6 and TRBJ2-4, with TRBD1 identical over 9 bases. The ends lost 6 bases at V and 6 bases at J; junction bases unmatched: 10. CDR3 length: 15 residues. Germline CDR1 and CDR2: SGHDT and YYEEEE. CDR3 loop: CASTFRYRGLNIQYF. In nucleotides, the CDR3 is TGTGCCAGCACCTTCCGGTACAGGGGGCTAAACATTCAGTACTTC.

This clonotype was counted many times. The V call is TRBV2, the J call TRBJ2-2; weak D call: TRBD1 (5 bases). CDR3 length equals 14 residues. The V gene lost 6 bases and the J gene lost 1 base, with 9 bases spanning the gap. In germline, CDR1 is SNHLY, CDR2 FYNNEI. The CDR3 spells CASRGLGNTGELFF. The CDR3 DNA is TGTGCCAGCAGGGGGCTCGGGAACACCGGGGAGCTGTTTTTT.

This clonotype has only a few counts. Here the CDR3 DNA reads TGTGCCAGCAGCTTAAGGGGGGGGGCCCGTGGGGACACTGAAGCTTTCTTT. This encodes CASSLRGGARGDTEAFF. The chain has TRBV7-2 and TRBJ1-1; possibly TRBD1 for D (6 bases). V lost 2 bases and J lost 3, with 19 bases in between. Germline CDR1 is SGHTA and CDR2 is FQGNSA. There are 17 residues in the CDR3.

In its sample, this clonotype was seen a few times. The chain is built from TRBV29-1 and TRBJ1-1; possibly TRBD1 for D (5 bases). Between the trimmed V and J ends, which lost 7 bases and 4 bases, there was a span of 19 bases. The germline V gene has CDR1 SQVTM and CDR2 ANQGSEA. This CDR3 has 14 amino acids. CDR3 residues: CSAQVMGGGTEAFF. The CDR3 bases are TGCAGCGCTCAGGTGATGGGTGGGGGCACTGAAGCTTTCTTT. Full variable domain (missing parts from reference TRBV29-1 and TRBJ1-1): SAVISQKPSRDICQRGTSLTIQCQVDSQVTMMFWYRQQPGQSLTLIATANQGSEATYESGFVIDKFPISRPNLTFSTLTVSNMSPEDSSIYLCSAQVMGGGTEAFFGQGTRLTVV.